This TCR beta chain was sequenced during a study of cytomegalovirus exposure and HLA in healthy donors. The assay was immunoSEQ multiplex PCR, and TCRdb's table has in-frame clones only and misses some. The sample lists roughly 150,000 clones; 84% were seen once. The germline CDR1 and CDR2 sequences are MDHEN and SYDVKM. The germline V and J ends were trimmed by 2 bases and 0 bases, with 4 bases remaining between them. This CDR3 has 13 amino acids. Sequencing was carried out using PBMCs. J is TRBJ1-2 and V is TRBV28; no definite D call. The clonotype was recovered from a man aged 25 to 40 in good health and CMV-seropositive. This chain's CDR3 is CASSLAANYGYTF. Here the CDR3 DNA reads TGTGCCAGCAGTTTAGCAGCTAACTATGGCTACACCTTC.